This is a list of T cell receptor beta chains from one sample in a study of vaccination and CD4 T cells after COVID-19. Antigens for these TCRs are unknown. A single record per CDR3 protein comes from TCRdb applying MiXCR to the PCR reads. The sample includes approximately 16,000 distinct CDR3 sequences, around 49% seen only once; the top ten take 10% to 15%. Sequencing was performed on CD4+ T cells from blood, cultured in vitro. These receptors all stem from a human donor who had recovered from COVID-19. Each CDR3 is given with its conserved first and last residue. Each record gives: CDR3 protein, CDR3 DNA, clone size, V gene, D gene, CDR3 length, J gene. D genes are given only for firm matches. Size is stated for part of the rows, as once, few or many counts, or as a class when the clone is expanded.

cdr3_aa: CASGAIYNEQFF; cdr3_nt: TGTGCCAGCGGGGCCATATACAATGAGCAGTTCTTC; clone_size: .; v_call: TRBV27; d_call: .; cdr3_length: 12; j_call: TRBJ2-1
cdr3_aa: CASSLRGAYGYTF; cdr3_nt: TGTGCCAGCAGCCTAAGGGGGGCCTATGGCTACACCTTC; clone_size: .; v_call: TRBV2; d_call: .; cdr3_length: 13; j_call: TRBJ1-2
cdr3_aa: CASSGNQPQHF; cdr3_nt: TGTGCCAGCAGTGGGAATCAGCCCCAGCATTTT; clone_size: .; v_call: TRBV6-1; d_call: .; cdr3_length: 11; j_call: TRBJ1-5
cdr3_aa: CAISESGEQFF; cdr3_nt: TGTGCCATCAGTGAATCGGGTGAGCAGTTCTTC; clone_size: .; v_call: TRBV10-3; d_call: .; cdr3_length: 11; j_call: TRBJ2-1
cdr3_aa: CASSRNTGELFF; cdr3_nt: TGTGCCAGCAGCCGAAATACCGGGGAGCTGTTTTTT; clone_size: .; v_call: TRBV7-2; d_call: .; cdr3_length: 12; j_call: TRBJ2-2
cdr3_aa: CASSYGQGSNQPQHF; cdr3_nt: TGTGCCAGCAGCTACGGCCAGGGCAGCAATCAGCCCCAGCATTTT; clone_size: few; v_call: TRBV6-5; d_call: .; cdr3_length: 15; j_call: TRBJ1-5
cdr3_aa: CASSLGPKETQYF; cdr3_nt: TGTGCCAGCAGCTTAGGTCCCAAAGAGACCCAGTACTTC; clone_size: .; v_call: TRBV11-2; d_call: .; cdr3_length: 13; j_call: TRBJ2-5
cdr3_aa: CASSFGPDSNYGYTF; cdr3_nt: TGTGCCAGCAGCTTCGGCCCAGACAGTAACTATGGCTACACCTTC; clone_size: .; v_call: TRBV7-8; d_call: .; cdr3_length: 15; j_call: TRBJ1-2
cdr3_aa: CASSQAPGEWGTQYF; cdr3_nt: TGTGCCAGCAGCCAAGCACCGGGGGAGTGGGGGACCCAGTACTTC; clone_size: .; v_call: TRBV4-2; d_call: .; cdr3_length: 15; j_call: TRBJ2-5
cdr3_aa: CASTNRGFSSYEQYF; cdr3_nt: TGTGCCAGCACGAATAGGGGTTTTAGCTCCTACGAGCAGTACTTC; clone_size: few; v_call: TRBV2; d_call: .; cdr3_length: 15; j_call: TRBJ2-7
cdr3_aa: CASMPTGGSYEQYF; cdr3_nt: TGTGCCAGCATGCCCACAGGGGGCAGCTACGAGCAGTACTTC; clone_size: .; v_call: TRBV11-3; d_call: TRBD1; cdr3_length: 14; j_call: TRBJ2-7
cdr3_aa: CASSSRGPGIADTQYF; cdr3_nt: TGTGCCAGCAGCTCCCGAGGCCCCGGAATCGCAGATACGCAGTATTTT; clone_size: .; v_call: TRBV7-9; d_call: .; cdr3_length: 16; j_call: TRBJ2-3